This T cell receptor beta chain was recorded in a study of beta chain features in type 1 diabetes. Study information: Cell yields, gender and age were comparable in patients and healthy donors.

The CDR3 consists of 17 residues. Trimming shortened V by 5 bases and J by 6 bases, and 23 bases separated the two germline ends. Germline loops: CDR1 SGHTA, CDR2 FQGNSA. All of the isolated RNA was reverse transcribed, so expressed TCRB transcripts were sequenced. Assay used: immunoSEQ multiplex PCR; TCRdb lists only in-frame clones, some missing. The repertoire holds hundreds of thousands of clones, with approximately 12% as singletons. The study, taken as a whole, reports: Naive, central memory and Treg TCRB repertoires seemed to resemble each other more closely in patients than they did in healthy donors. Resolution of whether HLA type affects TCRB rearrangement was not achieved here.

Naive, central memory, regulatory and stem cell-like memory cells within the CD4+ compartment were sorted using CD45RO/CCR7/CD25/CD127/CD95/CD27. There are a few counts of this clone. Its target is not known. This chain uses TRBV7-2 with TRBJ2-1; D is possibly TRBD2 (6 bases). The origin of this receptor is a young man in good health. The sequenced sample consisted of naive CD4+ T cells from blood. The CDR3, as DNA: TGTGCCAGCAGCGGGTCCCCCTTTAGTGGGGGGAGCAATGAGCAGTTCTTC. Translated, it gives CASSGSPFSGGSNEQFF.